This T cell receptor beta chain is from a study of cytomegalovirus exposure and HLA in healthy donors. Study-level information: Among the roughly 430 genotyped donors, approximately 80% were placed in the Caucasian-associated ancestry cluster.

Study conclusions and caveats: About 90% or about 30% of the time was how often most TCR beta V segments were productive, according to an earlier analysis. No immune exposure information besides CMV serostatus was available.

The PCR used 60 Vbeta and 13 Jbeta primers. Profiled with immunoSEQ multiplex PCR; TCRdb holds only in-frame clones, not every one. This sample yields roughly 78,000 clones, of which over 55% are seen a single time; approximately 5.4% belongs to the top ten. This clone was seen a handful of times. Its matching antigen is unknown. The donors gave bone marrow, and they were healthy. V lost 4 bases and J lost 4; bases outside the gene matches: 7. Germline loops: CDR1 SGHDT, CDR2 YYEEEE. This CDR3 spans 15 amino acids. This sequence joins TRBV5-6 and TRBJ1-2, with TRBD1 matching 10 bases. The sequencing sample was made of PBMCs. This sequence was found in a man aged 30-40 years in good health and CMV-seropositive. As DNA, the CDR3 is TGTGCCAGCAGCGGGGGACAGGGGAAGGGCTATGGCTACACCTTC. This gives the protein CASSGGQGKGYGYTF.